The T cell receptor (beta chain) under discussion was sequenced for a study of cytomegalovirus exposure and HLA in healthy donors. Study details: Early release data held tens of millions of unique TCRs from HLA-typed donors.

The V and J ends lost 8 bases and 2 bases respectively, with 12 bases between them. CDR1 KGHSH and CDR2 LQKENI come from the germline V gene. The CDR3 has 13 amino acids. PCR used 60 Vbeta primers and 13 Jbeta primers. The protocol was immunoSEQ multiplex PCR, while the TCRdb copy is restricted to in-frame clones and leaves out a portion. The sample records 95,000 to 150,000 clones, around three quarters being singletons. Sequencing was done on a sample of PBMCs. The chain uses TRBV18 and TRBJ1-1, with a possible D match to TRBD1 (5 bases). The clonotype originates from a man aged 18-30 years in good health and CMV-seropositive. The CDR3 region is CASTTAYNTEAFF. The CDR3 DNA reads as TGTGCCAGCACGACAGCTTATAACACTGAAGCTTTCTTT.